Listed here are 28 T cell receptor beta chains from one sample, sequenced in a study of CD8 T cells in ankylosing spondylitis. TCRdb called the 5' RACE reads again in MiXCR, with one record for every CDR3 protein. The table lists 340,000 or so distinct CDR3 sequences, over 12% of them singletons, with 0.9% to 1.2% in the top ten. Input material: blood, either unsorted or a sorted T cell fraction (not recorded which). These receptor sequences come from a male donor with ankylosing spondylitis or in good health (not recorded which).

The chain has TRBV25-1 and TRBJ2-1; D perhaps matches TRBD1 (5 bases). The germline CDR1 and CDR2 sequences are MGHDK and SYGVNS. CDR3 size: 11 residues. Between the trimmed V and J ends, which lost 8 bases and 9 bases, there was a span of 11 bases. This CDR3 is CASALRVEQFF. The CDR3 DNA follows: TGTGCCAGCGCCCTCAGGGTTGAGCAGTTCTTC.

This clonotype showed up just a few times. The DNA of the CDR3 is TGTGCCAGCAGCTTAGTTGCGGGGCAAAACAATGAGCAGTTCTTC. Protein: CASSLVAGQNNEQFF. This rearrangement joins TRBV7-2 to TRBJ2-1, with D possibly matching TRBD2 (6 bases). The CDR3 spans 15 residues. V was clipped by 1 base and J by 5 bases, with 12 bases between them. Germline lookup yields CDR1 SGHTA and CDR2 FQGNSA.

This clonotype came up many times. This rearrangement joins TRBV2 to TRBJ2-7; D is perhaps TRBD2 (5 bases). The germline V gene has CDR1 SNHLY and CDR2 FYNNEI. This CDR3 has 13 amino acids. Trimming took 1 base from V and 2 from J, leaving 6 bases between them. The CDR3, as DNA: TGTGCCAGCAGTGAAGGGAGGACCTACGAGCAGTACTTC. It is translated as CASSEGRTYEQYF. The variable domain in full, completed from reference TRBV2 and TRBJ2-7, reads EPEVTQTPSHQVTQMGQEVILRCVPISNHLYFYWYRQILGQKVEFLVSFYNNEISEKSEIFDDQFSVERPDGSNFTLKIRSTKLEDSAMYFCASSEGRTYEQYFGPGTRLTVT.

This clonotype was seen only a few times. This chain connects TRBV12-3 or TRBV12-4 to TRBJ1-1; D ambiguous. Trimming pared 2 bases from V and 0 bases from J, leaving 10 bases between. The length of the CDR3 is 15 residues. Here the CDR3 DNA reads TGTGCCAGCAGTTTAAGGGAAGCCTTGAACACTGAAGCTTTCTTT. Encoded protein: CASSLREALNTEAFF.

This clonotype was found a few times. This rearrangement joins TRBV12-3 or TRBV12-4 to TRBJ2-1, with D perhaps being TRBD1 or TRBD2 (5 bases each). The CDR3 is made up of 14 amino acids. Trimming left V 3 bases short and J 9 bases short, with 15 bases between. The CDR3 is CASSFPGPLPEQFF. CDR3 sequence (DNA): TGTGCCAGCAGTTTCCCGGGACCTTTACCTGAGCAGTTCTTC.

The CDR3 loop is CASSYGPSGRLNTEAFF. The CDR3, as DNA: TGTGCCAGCAGTTACGGGCCCTCTGGGCGCTTGAACACTGAAGCTTTCTTT. The chain has TRBV6-5 and TRBJ1-1; D remains ambiguous. The CDR3 has 17 residues. V lost 2 bases to trimming and J lost 0 bases, with 16 bases between them. Per germline, CDR1 MNHEY and CDR2 SVGAGI.

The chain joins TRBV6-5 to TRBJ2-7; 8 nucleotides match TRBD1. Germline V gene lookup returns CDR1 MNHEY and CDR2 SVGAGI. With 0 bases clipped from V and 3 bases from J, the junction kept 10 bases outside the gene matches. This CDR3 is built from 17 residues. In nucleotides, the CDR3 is TGTGCCAGCAGTTACTCGAAATGGACAGGGCCGATCTACGAGCAGTACTTC. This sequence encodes CASSYSKWTGPIYEQYF.

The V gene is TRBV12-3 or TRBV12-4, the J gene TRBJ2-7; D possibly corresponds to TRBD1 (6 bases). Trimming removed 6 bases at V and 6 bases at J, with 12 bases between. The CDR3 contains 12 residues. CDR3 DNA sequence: TGTGCCAGCAGATCCACAGGGAGCGAGCAGTACTTC. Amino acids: CASRSTGSEQYF.

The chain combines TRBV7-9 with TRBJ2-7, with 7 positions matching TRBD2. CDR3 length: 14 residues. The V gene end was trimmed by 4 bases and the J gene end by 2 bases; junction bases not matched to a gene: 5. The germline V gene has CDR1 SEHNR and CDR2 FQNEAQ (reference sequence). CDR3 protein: CASSSRDYTYEQYF. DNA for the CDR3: TGTGCCAGCAGCTCTCGGGACTACACCTACGAGCAGTACTTC. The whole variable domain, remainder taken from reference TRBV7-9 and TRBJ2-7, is DTGVSQNPRHKITKRGQNVTFRCDPISEHNRLYWYRQTLGQGPEFLTYFQNEAQLEKSRLLSDRFSAERPKGSFSTLEIQRTEQGDSAMYLCASSSRDYTYEQYFGPGTRLTVT.

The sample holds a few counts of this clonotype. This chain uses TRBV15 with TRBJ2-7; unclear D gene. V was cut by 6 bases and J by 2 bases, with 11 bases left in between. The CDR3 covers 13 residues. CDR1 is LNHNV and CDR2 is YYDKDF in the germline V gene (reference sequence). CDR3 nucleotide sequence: TGTGCCACCAGTTTGGTCTGGACCTACGAGCAGTACTTC. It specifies CATSLVWTYEQYF.

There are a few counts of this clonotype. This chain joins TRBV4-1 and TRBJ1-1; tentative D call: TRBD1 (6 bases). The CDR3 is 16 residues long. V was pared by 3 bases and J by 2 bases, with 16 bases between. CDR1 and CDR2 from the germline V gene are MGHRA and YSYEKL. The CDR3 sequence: CASSQRPGTSNTEAFF. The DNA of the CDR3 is TGCGCCAGCAGCCAGCGCCCCGGGACATCAAACACTGAAGCTTTCTTT.

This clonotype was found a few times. The CDR3 spells CASSLEDGEAFF. The CDR3 coding sequence is TGCGCCAGCAGCTTGGAGGACGGTGAAGCTTTCTTT. This chain connects TRBV5-1 to TRBJ1-1, with no clear D. This CDR3 has 12 residues. Trimming stripped 0 bases from V and 7 bases from J, with 7 bases between. CDR1 SGHRS and CDR2 YFSETQ come from the germline V gene. The variable domain in full, with the rest retrieved from reference TRBV5-1 and TRBJ1-1, is KAGVTQTPRYLIKTRGQQVTLSCSPISGHRSVSWYQQTPGQGLQFLFEYFSETQRNKGNFPGRFSGRQFSNSRSEMNVSTLELGDSALYLCASSLEDGEAFFGQGTRLTVV.

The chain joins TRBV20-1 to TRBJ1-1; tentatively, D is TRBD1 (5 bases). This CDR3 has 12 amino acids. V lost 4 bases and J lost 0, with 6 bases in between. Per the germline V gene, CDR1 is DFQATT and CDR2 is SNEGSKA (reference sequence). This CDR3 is CSAIRVNTEAFF. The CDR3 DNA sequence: TGCAGTGCTATCAGGGTGAACACTGAAGCTTTCTTT.

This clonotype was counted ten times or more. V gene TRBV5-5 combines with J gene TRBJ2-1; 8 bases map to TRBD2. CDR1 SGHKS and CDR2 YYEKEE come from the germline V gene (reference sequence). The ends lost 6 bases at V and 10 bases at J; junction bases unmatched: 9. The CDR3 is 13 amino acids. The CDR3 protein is CASTPFSGVEQFF. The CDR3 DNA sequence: TGTGCCAGCACCCCTTTTAGCGGGGTCGAGCAGTTCTTC.

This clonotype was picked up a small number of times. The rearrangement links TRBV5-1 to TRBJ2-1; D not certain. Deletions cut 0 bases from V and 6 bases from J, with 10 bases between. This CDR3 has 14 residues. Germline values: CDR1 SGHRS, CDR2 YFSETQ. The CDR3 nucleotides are TGCGCCAGCAGCTTGGGTCTAGAAGCCAATGAGCAGTTCTTC. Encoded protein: CASSLGLEANEQFF.

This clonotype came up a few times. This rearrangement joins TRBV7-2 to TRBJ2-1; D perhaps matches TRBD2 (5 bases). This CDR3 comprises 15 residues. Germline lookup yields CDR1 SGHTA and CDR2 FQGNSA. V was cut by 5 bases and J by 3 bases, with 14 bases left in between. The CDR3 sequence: CASSLARASYNEQFF. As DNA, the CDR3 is TGTGCCAGCAGCCTCGCGCGGGCTAGCTACAATGAGCAGTTCTTC.

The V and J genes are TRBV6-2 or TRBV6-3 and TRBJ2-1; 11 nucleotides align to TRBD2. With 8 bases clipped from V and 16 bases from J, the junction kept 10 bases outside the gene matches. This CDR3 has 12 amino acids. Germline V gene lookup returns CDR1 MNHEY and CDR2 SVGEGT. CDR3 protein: CASLPSGGPHFF. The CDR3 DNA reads TGTGCCAGCCTCCCTAGCGGGGGGCCCCACTTCTTC.

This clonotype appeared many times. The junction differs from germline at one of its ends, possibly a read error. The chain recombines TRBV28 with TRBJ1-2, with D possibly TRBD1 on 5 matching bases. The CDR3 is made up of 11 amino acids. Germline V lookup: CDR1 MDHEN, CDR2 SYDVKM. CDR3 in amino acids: CATSVGHGYTF. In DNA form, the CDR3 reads TGTGCCACCAGTGTGGGGCACGGCTACACCTTC.

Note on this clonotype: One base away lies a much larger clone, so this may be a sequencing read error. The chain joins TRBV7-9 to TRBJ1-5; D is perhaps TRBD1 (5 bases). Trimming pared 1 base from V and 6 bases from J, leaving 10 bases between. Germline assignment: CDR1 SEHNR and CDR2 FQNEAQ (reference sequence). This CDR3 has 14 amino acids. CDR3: CASSLVGGTQPQHF. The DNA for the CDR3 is TGTGCCAGCAGCTTAGTCGGGGGGACTCAGCCCCAGCATTTT.

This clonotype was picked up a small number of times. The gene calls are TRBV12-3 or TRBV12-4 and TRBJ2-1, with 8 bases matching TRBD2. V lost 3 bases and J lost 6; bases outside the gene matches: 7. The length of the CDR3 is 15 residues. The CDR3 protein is CASSLAGRASNEQFF. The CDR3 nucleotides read TGTGCCAGCAGTTTGGCCGGGAGGGCCTCCAATGAGCAGTTCTTC.

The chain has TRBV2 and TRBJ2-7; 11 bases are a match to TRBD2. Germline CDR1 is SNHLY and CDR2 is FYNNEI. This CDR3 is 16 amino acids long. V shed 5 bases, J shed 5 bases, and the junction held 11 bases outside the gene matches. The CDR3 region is CASSPTSGVRRHEQYF. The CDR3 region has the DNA TGTGCCAGCAGTCCGACTAGCGGGGTTCGCAGGCACGAGCAGTACTTC.

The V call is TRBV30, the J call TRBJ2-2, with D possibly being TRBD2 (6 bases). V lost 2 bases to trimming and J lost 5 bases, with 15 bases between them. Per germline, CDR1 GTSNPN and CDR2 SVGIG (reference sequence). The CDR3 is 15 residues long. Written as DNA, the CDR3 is TGTGCCTGGAGTCGCACCGGGACTTCTACCGGGGAGCTGTTTTTT. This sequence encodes CAWSRTGTSTGELFF.

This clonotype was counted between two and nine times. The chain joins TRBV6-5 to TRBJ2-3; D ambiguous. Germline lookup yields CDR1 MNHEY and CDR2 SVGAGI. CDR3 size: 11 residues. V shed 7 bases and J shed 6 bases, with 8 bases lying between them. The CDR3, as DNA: TGTGCCAGCACCGATAAGGATACGCAGTATTTT. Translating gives CASTDKDTQYF.

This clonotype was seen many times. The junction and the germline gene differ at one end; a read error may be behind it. As DNA, the CDR3 is TGTGCCAGCAGCTCCGGGACAGGGAATGAAAAACTGTTTTTT. It specifies CASSSGTGNEKLFF. The chain uses TRBV5-1 and TRBJ1-4; 9 bases fit TRBD1. Germline V gene sequence: CDR1 SGHRS, CDR2 YFSETQ. This CDR3 has 14 residues.

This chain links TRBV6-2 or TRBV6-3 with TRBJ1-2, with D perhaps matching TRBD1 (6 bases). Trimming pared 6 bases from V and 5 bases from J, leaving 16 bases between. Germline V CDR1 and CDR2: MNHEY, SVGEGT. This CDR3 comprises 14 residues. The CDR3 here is CASSPTGFGYGYTF. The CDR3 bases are TGTGCCAGCAGCCCCACAGGGTTTGGATATGGCTACACCTTC.

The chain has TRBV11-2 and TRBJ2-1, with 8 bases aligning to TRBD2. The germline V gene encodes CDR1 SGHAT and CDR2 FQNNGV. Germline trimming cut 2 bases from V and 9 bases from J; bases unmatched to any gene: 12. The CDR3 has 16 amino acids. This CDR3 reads CASSLRFLAGGGEQFF. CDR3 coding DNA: TGTGCCAGCAGCTTAAGATTCCTAGCGGGTGGTGGTGAGCAGTTCTTC.

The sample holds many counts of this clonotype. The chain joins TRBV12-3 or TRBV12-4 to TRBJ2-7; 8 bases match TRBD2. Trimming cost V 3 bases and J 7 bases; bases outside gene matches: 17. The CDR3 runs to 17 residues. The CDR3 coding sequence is TGTGCCAGCAGTTTGGTCGGGGCCGGACTAGCCCCTCTGGAGCAGTACTTC. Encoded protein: CASSLVGAGLAPLEQYF.

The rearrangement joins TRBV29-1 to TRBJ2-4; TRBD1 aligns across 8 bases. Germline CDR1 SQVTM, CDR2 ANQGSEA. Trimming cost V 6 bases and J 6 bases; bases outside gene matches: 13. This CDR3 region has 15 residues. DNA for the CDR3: TGCAGCGTAGCCACCCCCGGGACAGGAAGAAACATTCAGTACTTC. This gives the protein CSVATPGTGRNIQYF.